This T cell receptor beta chain was recorded in a study of cytomegalovirus exposure and HLA in healthy donors (dated by TCRdb to the late 2010s). About the study as a whole: According to an earlier analysis of 587 of the donors, 150 million to 200 million T cells yielded some 120 million unique TCR beta sequences and around 280 Gb of sequence data. Class I and class II HLA loci were covered by the typing at four-digit resolution. Typing coverage varied by locus: roughly 629-640 donors for A, B, C, DRB1 and DQB1; under 550 for DQA1; over 600 for DPA1; roughly 450 for DPB1. Along with the roughly 670-subject first cohort, a separate validation cohort of over a hundred different subjects was used. Donor age, sex, ethnicity and CMV serostatus were compiled together with the repertoire data. Roughly five DR-DQ haplotypes were handled as single units for association and clustering, since linkage in the cohort was strong. Among the approximately 400 genotyped donors, approximately 76% belonged to the genetic ancestry cluster associated with self-reported Caucasian donors. The later analysis used no new phenotypic data to find candidate immune exposures, relying instead on TCR beta sequences and their occurrence across donors. Roughly 300 gigabases of sequencing data and around 88 million unique TCR sequences made up an early release that covered several hundred HLA-typed donors. Genome-wide SNP genotypes for about 55% of the roughly 670 donors were used in a later genetic analysis, which treated that subset as a discovery cohort. The study profiled the T cell repertoires of some 610 subjects by immunosequencing and related them to cytomegalovirus serostatus. An earlier analysis of 587 of the donors applied high-throughput TCR beta sequencing to assess whether each TCR beta V gene segment acted as functional or pseudogenic. The study aimed to test whether cataloging public T cell receptors could reveal signatures of past pathogen exposure. The study combined high-throughput TCR immunosequencing, statistical association of individual TCRs with disease status, and machine learning to predict cytomegalovirus infection status. In a later analysis, previously published TCR beta repertoires from 500 to 750 donors were re-analyzed and high-resolution HLA genotyping was added so that TCR occurrence patterns could be studied. Among some 400 genotyped donors of the cohort, an average of around 220,000 unique TCR beta nucleotide sequences was sequenced per donor, of which approximately 19% were non-productive. All discovery cohort repertoires had been generated using a single sequencing platform.

As regards this clone: What this receptor recognizes is not known. No base quality information exists; no much larger clone differs at one position.

The library came from the immunoSEQ multiplex PCR assay. The multiplex PCR relied on a mix of 60 forward primers for TCR Vbeta segments and 13 reverse primers for TCR Jbeta segments. Amplification of the CDR3 region of rearranged TCR beta genes was performed with a multiplex PCR assay on genomic DNA. Amplified TCR beta libraries were sequenced as 87-base-pair reads on the Illumina HiSeq System. Turning to the authors' computational methods: In a later analysis, approximately 74 million unique TCR beta chains were counted across the 500 to 850 repertoires, and roughly 11 million of these chains were shared by at least two donors. To remove PCR and sequencing errors, raw reads were error-corrected and collapsed into unique sequences using a nearest-neighbor algorithm that merged closely related sequences. CDR3 sequences were aligned to IMGT reference sequences to assign V, D and J gene segments. For a sequence to be retained, at least a six-nucleotide match to both a V gene segment and a J gene segment was required. A rearrangement was called productive if the CDR3 had no stop codons and remained in frame with V and J, and every other rearrangement was called non-productive. CDR3 was defined by IMGT convention, running from the second conserved V-encoded cysteine to the conserved J-encoded phenylalanine. Sequences without an unambiguous match to a single V gene segment were excluded from the earlier analysis of 500 to 700 of the donors. In an earlier analysis of about 590 of the donors, a V segment was called functional when productive rearrangements were above 56.7%, and segregating when the standard deviation between donors exceeded 5%. A statistical classification framework was developed to diagnose cytomegalovirus status using the catalog of TCR beta chain sequences. V and J gene assignment, in a later analysis, came from comparing TCR nucleotide sequences with IMGT/GENE-DB human TR gene sequences. In a later analysis, CDR3 sequences and most-parsimonious VDJ recombination scenarios were assigned using the TCRdist pipeline. A later analysis defined each TCR beta chain by its CDR3 amino acid sequence plus V-gene family, and excluded reads lacking a unique V-gene family. To address suspected cross-contamination and a sequencing artifact, a later analysis removed under 600 highly shared, low-generation-probability nucleotide sequences. In a later analysis, a clonal expansion index for each public chain was calculated from normalized within-repertoire ranks of inferred template counts. Generation probabilities in a later analysis came from a VDJ recombination model fitted to out-of-frame rearrangements, and those results were checked against IGoR. Hypergeometric tests were used in a later analysis to score TCR-TCR, TCR-HLA and TCR-CMV co-occurrence, with a repertoire-size bias correction applied to the TCR pairs. To estimate false discovery rates, a later analysis permuted the HLA or CMV assignments 20 times. In a later analysis, co-occurring TCRs were grouped using DBSCAN, with TCRdist sequence similarity added in when clustering inside HLA-allele-positive subsets. Co-occurrence clustering excluded repertoires with fewer than 30,000 or more than 120,000 public chains, plus five with anomalous nucleotide sharing. TCRdb's version of the immuneACCESS table is confined to in-frame rearrangements and falls short of the full clone set. An unresolved V gene accounts for under half of the shortfall where checked; the remainder is of unknown origin. That table is the source of V, J and clone size, and D and trimming were worked out from the DNA. In this sample the table shows roughly 160,000 clones, 77% of which occur a single time. Approximately 1.6% of the sample is taken by the ten largest.

What the research found in general, with its limitations: A cluster of highly shared sequence variants was judged likely to represent a technical artifact of the sequencing pipeline. When HLA alleles, especially DR and DQ, strongly co-occurred, TCR associations were difficult to assign to individual alleles. Presence/absence analyses assumed roughly uniform sequencing depth across donors, an assumption that may not hold. In both the original and validation cohorts, the classifier was reported to diagnose cytomegalovirus status with high specificity and sensitivity. Immune exposure information for the cohort was limited to CMV serostatus. Because the 87-base-pair reads could not distinguish some IMGT-functional V segments, including TRBV6-2 and TRBV6-3, those segments were excluded. In a later analysis, HLA-associated TCR beta chains were found to be more clonally expanded and to have lower generation probabilities than equally common non-associated chains. The earlier analysis of approximately 590 of the donors excluded fewer than 20 rarely observed V segments, including chromosome 9 orphons, because counts were too low. According to the authors, the approach could potentially be generalized to other disease states and immunological phenotypes. According to a later genetic analysis, donors in an Asian-associated ancestry cluster had fewer N-insertions in productive TCRs than the approximately 700-donor mean. Broadly in line with IMGT annotations, most TCR beta V segments showed up in productive rearrangements about 87% or about 30% of the time in an earlier analysis of 450 to 600 of the donors. In the study, about 150 TCR beta chains were listed as associated with cytomegalovirus. Three of the identified cytomegalovirus-associated TCR beta chains were confirmed in vitro to be specific for cytomegalovirus antigens. According to a later analysis, parvovirus B19, influenza, CMV and Epstein-Barr virus appeared linked to several top co-occurrence clusters. According to a later analysis, most CMV-associated TCR beta chains appeared to be HLA-restricted, and the HLA associations seemed to be driven largely by CMV exposure. A further reported finding was that TCR beta sequences accurately predicted the HLA-A and HLA-B alleles for most subjects in the first cohort. A later analysis associated 16,951 TCR beta sequences with specific HLA alleles at a false discovery rate of 0.05. Linkage disequilibrium might explain the correlated functional status among segregating V segments, but an unknown experimental factor could not be ruled out. In this cohort, only TCR beta chains were sequenced, and detectable features were limited by the absence of alpha or paired-chain data. A later genetic analysis associated a missense DCLRE1C variant with V-gene and J-gene trimming of TCR beta chains, and an independent cohort replicated the association. Across donors, most TCR sequences were observed very rarely, whereas some public TCRs were present in many individuals. According to a later analysis, TCR association rates differed among HLA loci, with DRB1 alleles showing the most associated TCRs and HLA-C alleles showing the fewest. Because some donors lacked HLA typing at each locus, the association tests relied only on the typed subset.

In total, more than 500 healthy bone marrow donors made up the cohort. All cohort members were sampled while nominally healthy, although unrecorded immune exposures were likely present. The donor tested CMV seronegative, placing the donor among the 350 or so seronegative members of the cohort. A peripheral blood sample was provided by each donor, and peripheral blood mononuclear cells were used for TCR beta sequencing. The Qiagen DNeasy Blood Extraction Kit was used to extract genomic DNA from the blood cell samples. V has 4 bases trimmed and J has 4 bases trimmed; junction bases matching no gene number 19. Its CDR3 holds 19 amino acids, cysteine through phenylalanine. Here the CDR3 DNA is all that survives: 57 bases in frame from base 1. The germline V gene provides CDR1 SGHRS and CDR2 YFSETQ.

The clonotype originates from a woman in her twenties or thirties in good health and CMV-seronegative. Material for sequencing was PBMCs. The receptor chain draws on TRBV5-1 and TRBJ2-3; TRBD2 fits 9 bases in the junction. CDR3 sequence: CASSPWGGRASGTADTQYF. At the DNA level, the sequence is TGCGCCAGCAGCCCGTGGGGCGGGAGGGCCTCGGGCACAGCAGATACGCAGTATTTT.